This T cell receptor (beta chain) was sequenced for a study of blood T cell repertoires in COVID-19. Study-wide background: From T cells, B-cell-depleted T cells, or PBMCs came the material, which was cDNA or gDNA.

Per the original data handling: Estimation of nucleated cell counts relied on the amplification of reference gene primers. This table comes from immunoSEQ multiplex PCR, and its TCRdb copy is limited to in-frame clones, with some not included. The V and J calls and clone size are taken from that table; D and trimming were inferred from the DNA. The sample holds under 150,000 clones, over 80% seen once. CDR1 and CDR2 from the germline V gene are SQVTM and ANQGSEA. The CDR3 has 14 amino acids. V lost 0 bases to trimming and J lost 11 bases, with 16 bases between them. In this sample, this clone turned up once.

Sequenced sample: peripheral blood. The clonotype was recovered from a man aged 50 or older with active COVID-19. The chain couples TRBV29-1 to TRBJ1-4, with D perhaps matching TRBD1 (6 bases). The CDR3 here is CSVEEREGGKKLFF. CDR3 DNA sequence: TGCAGCGTTGAAGAAAGGGAGGGGGGCAAGAAACTGTTTTTT.